This T cell receptor (beta chain) is drawn from a study of T cell responses to AZD1222 COVID-19 vaccine. Losses at the gene ends were 0 bases for V and 3 bases for J; bases not matched to a gene: 4. Per the germline V gene, CDR1 is LGHNT and CDR2 is FRNRAP. The CDR3 length is 15 residues. Profiled with immunoSEQ multiplex PCR; TCRdb holds only in-frame clones, not every one. Here the sample spans around 100,000 clones, 65% to 90% being singletons. This receptor was taken from an adult in good health. Material: peripheral blood, obtained on day 0 of AZD1222 vaccination. The chain couples TRBV12-5 to TRBJ1-2, with TRBD1 identical over 7 bases. The CDR3 reads CASGLVQGVDYGYTF. CDR3 bases: TGTGCTAGTGGTTTGGTGCAGGGGGTTGACTATGGCTACACCTTC.